This T cell receptor (beta chain) is from a study of T cells in Graves' hyperthyroidism and ophthalmopathy. Exclusion followed for patients with uncontrolled infection, other autoimmune disease, pregnancy or lactation. This clonotype showed up many times. The CDR3 loop spans 12 amino acids. Germline V gene data show CDR1 as DFQATT and CDR2 as SNEGSKA (reference sequence). The V segment lost 4 bases and the J segment 5 bases; nucleotides outside the gene matches: 4. Regions amplified from RNA transcripts were the TCR beta CDR3 regions. During a first-round RT-PCR of the TCR CDR3, the HTBI primer set was used. One entry per CDR3 protein, called by TCRdb with MiXCR from the multiplex PCR reads. The sample has 400,000 to 500,000 distinct CDR3 sequences; approximately 15% are singletons.

The sample comprised blood. The sequence came from a young man with Graves' ophthalmopathy. V usage is TRBV20-1 and J usage is TRBJ2-5, with 7 nucleotides matching TRBD1. The CDR3: CSATETGETQYF. DNA for the CDR3: TGCAGTGCTACCGAGACAGGGGAGACCCAGTACTTC.